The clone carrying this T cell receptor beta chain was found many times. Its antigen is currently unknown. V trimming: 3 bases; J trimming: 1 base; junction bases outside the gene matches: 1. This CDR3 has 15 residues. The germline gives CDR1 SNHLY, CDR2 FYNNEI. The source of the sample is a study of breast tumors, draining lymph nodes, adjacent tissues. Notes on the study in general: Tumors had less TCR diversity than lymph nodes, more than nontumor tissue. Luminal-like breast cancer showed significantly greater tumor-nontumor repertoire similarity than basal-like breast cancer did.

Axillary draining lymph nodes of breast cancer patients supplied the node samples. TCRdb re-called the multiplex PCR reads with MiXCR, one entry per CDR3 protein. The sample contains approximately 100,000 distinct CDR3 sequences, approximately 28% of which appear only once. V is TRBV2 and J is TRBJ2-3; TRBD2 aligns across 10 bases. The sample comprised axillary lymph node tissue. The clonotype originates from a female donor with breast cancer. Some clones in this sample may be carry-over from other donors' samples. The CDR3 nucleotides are TGTGCCAGCAGTGACCTAGCGGGGGGCACAGATACGCAGTATTTT. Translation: CASSDLAGGTDTQYF.